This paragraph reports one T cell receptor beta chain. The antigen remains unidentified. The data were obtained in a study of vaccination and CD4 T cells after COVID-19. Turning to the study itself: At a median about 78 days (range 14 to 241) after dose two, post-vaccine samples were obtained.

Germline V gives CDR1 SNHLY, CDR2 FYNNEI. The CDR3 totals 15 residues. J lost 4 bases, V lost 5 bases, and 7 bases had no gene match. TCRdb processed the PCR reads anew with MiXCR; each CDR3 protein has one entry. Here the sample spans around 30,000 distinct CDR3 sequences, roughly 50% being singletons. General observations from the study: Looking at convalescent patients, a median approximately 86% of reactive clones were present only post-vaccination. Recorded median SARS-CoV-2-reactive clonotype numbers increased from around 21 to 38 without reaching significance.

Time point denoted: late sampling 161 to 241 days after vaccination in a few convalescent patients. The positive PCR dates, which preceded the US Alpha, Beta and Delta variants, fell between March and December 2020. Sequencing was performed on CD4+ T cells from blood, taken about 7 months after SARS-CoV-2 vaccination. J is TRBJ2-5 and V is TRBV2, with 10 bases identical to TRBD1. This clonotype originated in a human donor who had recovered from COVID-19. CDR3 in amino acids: CASSYGTGVLETQYF. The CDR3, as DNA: TGTGCCAGCAGTTACGGGACAGGGGTGTTAGAGACCCAGTACTTC.